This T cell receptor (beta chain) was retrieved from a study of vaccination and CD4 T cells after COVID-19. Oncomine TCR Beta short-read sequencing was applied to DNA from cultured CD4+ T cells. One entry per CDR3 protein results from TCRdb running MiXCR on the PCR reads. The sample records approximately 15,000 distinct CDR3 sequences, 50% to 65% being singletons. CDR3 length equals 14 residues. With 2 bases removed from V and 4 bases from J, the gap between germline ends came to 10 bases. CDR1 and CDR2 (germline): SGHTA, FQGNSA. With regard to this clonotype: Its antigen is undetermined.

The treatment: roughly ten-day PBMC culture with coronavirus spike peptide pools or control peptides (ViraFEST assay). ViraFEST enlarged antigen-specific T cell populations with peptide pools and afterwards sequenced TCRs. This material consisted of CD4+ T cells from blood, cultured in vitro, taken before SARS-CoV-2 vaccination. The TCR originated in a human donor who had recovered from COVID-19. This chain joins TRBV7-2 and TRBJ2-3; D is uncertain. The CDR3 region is CASSLLGRADTQYF. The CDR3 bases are TGTGCCAGCAGCTTACTCGGTAGGGCAGATACGCAGTATTTT.